This T cell receptor beta chain was retrieved from a study of blood T cells in healthy people across ages (dated by TCRdb to about 2015). As for the study more broadly: In model experiments, template switching captured about one uniquely barcoded TCR beta cDNA molecule for every two T cells. The donors were split into four age groups: young (average around 15 years), middle-aged (about 40), aged (over 55) and long-lived (roughly 80). Two additional independent replicas of 1 million unique cDNA reads from the same blood draw were analyzed for two donors (one aged 18 to 30 and one aged 80 or older). Using deep sequencing normalized with unique cDNA molecular identifiers, the study measured how TCR beta repertoire diversity changes with age.

The CDR3 numbers 15 residues from cysteine through phenylalanine. Just CDR3 DNA is preserved here, 45 bases in frame from base 1. From a lookup of the germline V gene, CDR1 and CDR2 are MDHEN and SYDVKM. V is cut by 5 bases and J by 1 base, and the space between the germline ends is 13 bases. The research as a whole found: Estimates of total diversity based on one million sequenced T cells were regarded as lower bounds and as underestimates. Since profiling was done on bulk unsorted PBMCs, naive and antigen-experienced compartments could not be conclusively compared. Because the CMV infection status of the donors was unknown, age-related changes in expanded clonotypes may potentially have been confounded. Observed TCR beta diversity per million T cells fell roughly linearly with age, and a significant reduction was already apparent by age around 40. Compared with the aged group, the long-lived group had more naive CD4+ T cells, fewer expanded clones and increased TCR diversity, suggesting age selection. Observed TCR beta diversity correlated strongly with the percentage of naive T cells measured by flow cytometry.

About this clonotype itself: Its antigen remains undetermined. Per-base quality was not reported, and no clone a single base away is much larger than it.

Library creation used 5' RACE. The listed sequencing device is Illumina HiSeq 2500. A second about 7 to 11 cycle PCR used a sample-barcoded 5' primer and a J-beta primer mix. Each TCR beta cDNA molecule received a unique molecular identifier from a template-switch 5' adaptor carrying 12 random nucleotides. At least 2.5 million CDR3-containing paired-end reads were obtained from each sample. First-strand cDNA was synthesized from all RNA with the Mint cDNA synthesis kit, primed by a TRBC-specific oligonucleotide. After uracil-DNA glycosylase treatment, a first 18-cycle PCR used universal primers M1SS and BC2_uni_R on all cDNA. On the authors' methods: Normalization of each sample was performed by random selection of 1 million high-quality reads, each carrying a distinct molecular identifier. Reads with shared molecular identifiers were discarded instead of being binned into consensus sequences. MiTCR, with a Q25 quality threshold and the strictest error-elimination algorithm, was used for CDR3 identification, clonotype clustering and error correction. A nonparametric unseen species model with Euler transformation was used to estimate a lower bound on total TCR beta diversity. The raw public data were reprocessed by TCRdb itself: fastp quality trimming at Q25, MiXCR clonotype calling, in-frame beta chains only. Every distinct CDR3 protein forms one entry, paired with its most common genes and DNA. The V and J calls and clone size are TCRdb's, not the authors'. The sample has some 760,000 distinct CDR3 sequences on record, 20% to 30% of them singletons. The ten largest clones add up to more than 8% of the sample.

Donors were approximately 42 systemically healthy Caucasian individuals from Russia aged 6 to 90 years. Each donor gave roughly 9.5 milliliters of peripheral blood, collected into EDTA-treated Vacutainer tubes. Ficoll-Paque density-gradient centrifugation was used to isolate PBMCs, with at least 7 million per sample. Trizol reagent was used to extract total RNA from the PBMCs, yielding at least 5 micrograms per sample. For every donor, an aliquot of PBMCs went through flow cytometry to measure the percentages of naive CD45RAhigh/CD27high T cells. These data were also filed under a second study, of T cells of mothers and their children. Reported in the second study: Nine systemically healthy Caucasian individuals served as donors, namely three mothers together with their six children. cDNA synthesis used all of the extracted RNA, with around 1.5 ug of RNA in each 15 ul reaction. In the second PCR, sample barcodes and 2-4 random nucleotides were introduced via the M1S primer. Over 8 million TCR beta CDR3 reads came from each mother, compared with approximately 3 million reads from each child. Thymic selection similarly shapes TCR recombination output in related and unrelated pairs, with minor effect from inherited differences. Normalized repertoire overlap was always found to be slightly, but never significantly, higher in related mother-child pairs than in unrelated mother-child pairs. No persistent microchimeric T cell clones were detected, at a sensitivity of approximately 100 clones per million clonotypes. Deep NGS was used in the study to compare the TCR beta repertoires of mothers and children and to look for features that separate related mother-child pairs from unrelated individuals. On average, the children were approximately 11 +/- 4 years old, while the mothers were about 40 +/- 4 years old. Libraries were sequenced on Illumina HiSeq 2000 with 100+100 nt paired-end reads after adapter ligation with NEBNext reagents. Mother and child libraries were prepared a month apart and sequenced in separate runs to prevent cross-contamination. For each donor, somewhere between roughly 450,000 and 2,100,000 distinct TCR beta clonotypes were identified. Naive TCR beta clonotypes were estimated from low-frequency clonotypes matched to each donor's FACS-determined naive share, without sorting.

The source of this sequence is a boy between 5 and 17 years old in good health. Material: blood. Recombination connected TRBV28 to TRBJ2-3, with the identity of the D gene unclear. The CDR3 here reads CASSPYKTGTDTQYF. At the DNA level, the sequence is TGTGCCAGCAGTCCATACAAGACTGGCACAGATACGCAGTATTTT.